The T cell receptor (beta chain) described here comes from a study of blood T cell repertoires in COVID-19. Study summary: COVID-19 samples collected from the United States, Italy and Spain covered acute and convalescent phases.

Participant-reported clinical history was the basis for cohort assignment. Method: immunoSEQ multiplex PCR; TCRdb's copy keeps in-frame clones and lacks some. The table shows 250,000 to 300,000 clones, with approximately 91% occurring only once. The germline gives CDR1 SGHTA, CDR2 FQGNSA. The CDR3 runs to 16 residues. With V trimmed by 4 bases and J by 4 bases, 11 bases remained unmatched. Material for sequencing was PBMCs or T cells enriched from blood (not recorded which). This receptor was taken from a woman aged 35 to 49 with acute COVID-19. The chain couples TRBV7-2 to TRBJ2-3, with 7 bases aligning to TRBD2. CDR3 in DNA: TGTGCCAGCAGCTCCGGGGGGTTTCTGGGTGCAGATACGCAGTATTTT. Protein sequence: CASSSGGFLGADTQYF.